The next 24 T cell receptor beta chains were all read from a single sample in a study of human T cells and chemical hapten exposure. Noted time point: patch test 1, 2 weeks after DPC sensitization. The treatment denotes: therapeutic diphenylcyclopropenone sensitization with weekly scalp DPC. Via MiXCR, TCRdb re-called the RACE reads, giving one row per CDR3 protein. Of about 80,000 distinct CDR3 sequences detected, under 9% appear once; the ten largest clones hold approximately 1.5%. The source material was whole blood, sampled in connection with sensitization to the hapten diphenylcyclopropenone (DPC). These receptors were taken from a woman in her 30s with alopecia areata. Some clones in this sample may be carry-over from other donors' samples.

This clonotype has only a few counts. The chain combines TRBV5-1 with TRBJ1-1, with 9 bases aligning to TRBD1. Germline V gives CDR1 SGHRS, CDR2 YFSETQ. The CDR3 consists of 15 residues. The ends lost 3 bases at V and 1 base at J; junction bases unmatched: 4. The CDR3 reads CASSWRGQGNTEAFF. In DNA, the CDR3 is TGCGCCAGCAGCTGGAGGGGACAGGGGAACACTGAAGCTTTCTTT.

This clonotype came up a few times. CDR3 sequence: CIALEGGSGGYTF. The CDR3, as DNA: TGCATCGCCCTGGAGGGGGGAAGCGGAGGCTACACCTTC. The J gene is TRBJ1-2, the V gene TRBV29-1, with D possibly TRBD1 on 6 matching bases. This CDR3 is built from 13 residues. CDR1 SQVTM and CDR2 ANQGSEA come from the germline V gene.

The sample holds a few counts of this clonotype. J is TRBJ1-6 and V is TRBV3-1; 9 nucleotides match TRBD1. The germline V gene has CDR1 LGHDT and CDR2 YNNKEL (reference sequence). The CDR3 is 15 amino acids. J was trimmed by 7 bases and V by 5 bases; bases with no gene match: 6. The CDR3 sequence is CASSYGQGYNSPLHF. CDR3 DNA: TGTGCCAGCAGCTATGGACAGGGGTACAATTCACCCCTCCACTTT.

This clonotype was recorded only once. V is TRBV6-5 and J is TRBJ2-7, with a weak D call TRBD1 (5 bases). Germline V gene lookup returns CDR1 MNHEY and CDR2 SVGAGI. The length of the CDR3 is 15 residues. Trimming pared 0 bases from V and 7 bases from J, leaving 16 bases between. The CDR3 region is CASSYSSAGMSEQYF. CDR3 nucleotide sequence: TGTGCCAGCAGTTACTCGAGTGCAGGGATGAGTGAGCAGTACTTC.

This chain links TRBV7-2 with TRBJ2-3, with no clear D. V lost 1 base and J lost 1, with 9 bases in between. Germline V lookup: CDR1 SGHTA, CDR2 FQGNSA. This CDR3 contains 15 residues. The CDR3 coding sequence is TGTGCCAGCAGCTTAGTTGGCCAGGGCACAGATACGCAGTATTTT. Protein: CASSLVGQGTDTQYF.

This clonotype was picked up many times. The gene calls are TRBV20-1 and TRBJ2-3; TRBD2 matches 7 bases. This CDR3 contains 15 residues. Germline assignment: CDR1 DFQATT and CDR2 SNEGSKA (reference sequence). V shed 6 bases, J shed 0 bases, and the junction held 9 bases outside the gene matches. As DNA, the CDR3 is TGCAGTGCCCCCCGACTAGCCGATAGCACAGATACGCAGTATTTT. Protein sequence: CSAPRLADSTDTQYF.

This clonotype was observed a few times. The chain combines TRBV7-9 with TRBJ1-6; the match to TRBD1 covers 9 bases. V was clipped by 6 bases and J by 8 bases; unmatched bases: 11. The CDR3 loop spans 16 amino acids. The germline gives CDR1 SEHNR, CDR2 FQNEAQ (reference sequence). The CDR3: CASSRGQGTRDSPLHF. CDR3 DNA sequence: TGTGCCAGCAGTCGGGGACAGGGAACTAGAGATTCACCCCTCCACTTT.

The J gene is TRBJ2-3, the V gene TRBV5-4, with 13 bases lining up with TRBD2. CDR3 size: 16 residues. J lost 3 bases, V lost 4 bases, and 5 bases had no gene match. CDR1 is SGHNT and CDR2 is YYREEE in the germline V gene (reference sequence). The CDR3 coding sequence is TGTGCCAGCAGCGTGGGACTAGCGGGGAGTACAGATACGCAGTATTTT. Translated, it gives CASSVGLAGSTDTQYF.

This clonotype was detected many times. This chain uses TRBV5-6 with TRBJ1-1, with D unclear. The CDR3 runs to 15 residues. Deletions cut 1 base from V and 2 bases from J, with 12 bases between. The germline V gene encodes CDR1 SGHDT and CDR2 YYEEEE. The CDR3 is CASSLMKAINTEAFF. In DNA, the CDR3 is TGTGCCAGCAGCTTGATGAAAGCGATCAACACTGAAGCTTTCTTT.

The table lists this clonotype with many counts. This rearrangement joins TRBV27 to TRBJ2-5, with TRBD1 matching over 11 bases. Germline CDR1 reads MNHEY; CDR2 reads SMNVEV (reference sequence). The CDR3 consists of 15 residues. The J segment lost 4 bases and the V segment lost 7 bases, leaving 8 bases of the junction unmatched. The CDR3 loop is CASTNSGTGGETQYF. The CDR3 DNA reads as TGTGCCAGCACCAATTCCGGGACAGGGGGAGAGACCCAGTACTTC.

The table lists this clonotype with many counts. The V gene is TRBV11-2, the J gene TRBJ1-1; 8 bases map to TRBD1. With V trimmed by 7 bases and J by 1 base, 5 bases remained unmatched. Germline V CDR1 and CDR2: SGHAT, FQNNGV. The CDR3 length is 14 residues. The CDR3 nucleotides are TGTGCCAGCAAGAGACAGGGGTCGAACACTGAAGCTTTCTTT. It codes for CASKRQGSNTEAFF.

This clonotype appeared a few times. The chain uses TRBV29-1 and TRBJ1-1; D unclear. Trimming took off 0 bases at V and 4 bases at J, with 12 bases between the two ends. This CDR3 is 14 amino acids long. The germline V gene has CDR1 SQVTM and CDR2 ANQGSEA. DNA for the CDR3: TGCAGCGTTGAAGATCGGGCAGTGAGCACTGAAGCTTTCTTT. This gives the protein CSVEDRAVSTEAFF.

CDR3 region: CASSLGMWNEQFF. The CDR3 nucleotides read TGTGCCAGCAGCCTGGGGATGTGGAATGAGCAGTTCTTC. The V call is TRBV16, the J call TRBJ2-1; D not resolved. Trimming took off 4 bases at V and 7 bases at J, with 11 bases between the two ends. Germline CDR1 is KGHSY and CDR2 is FQNENV. The CDR3 totals 13 residues.

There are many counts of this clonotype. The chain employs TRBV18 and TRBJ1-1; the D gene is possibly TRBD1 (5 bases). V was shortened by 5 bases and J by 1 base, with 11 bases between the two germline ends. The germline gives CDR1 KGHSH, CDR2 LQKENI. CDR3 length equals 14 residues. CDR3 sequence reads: CASSTGPTNTEAFF. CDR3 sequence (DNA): TGTGCCAGCTCAACGGGACCCACGAACACTGAAGCTTTCTTT. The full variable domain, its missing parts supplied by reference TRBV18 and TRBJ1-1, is NAGVMQNPRHLVRRRGQEARLRCSPMKGHSHVYWYRQLPEEGLKFMVYLQKENIIDESGMPKERFSAEFPKEGPSILRIQQVVRGDSAAYFCASSTGPTNTEAFFGQGTRLTVV.

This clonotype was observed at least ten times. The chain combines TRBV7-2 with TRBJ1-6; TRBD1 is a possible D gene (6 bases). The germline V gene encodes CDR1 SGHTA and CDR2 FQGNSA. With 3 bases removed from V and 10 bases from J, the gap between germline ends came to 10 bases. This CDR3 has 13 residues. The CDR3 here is CASSLRRGSPLHF. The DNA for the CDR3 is TGTGCCAGCAGCTTGCGGAGGGGGTCACCCCTCCACTTT.

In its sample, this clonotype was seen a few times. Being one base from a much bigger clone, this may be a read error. This CDR3 reads CASSTTDTQYF. In DNA, the CDR3 is TGTGCCAGCAGTACCACAGATACGCAGTATTTT. The chain combines TRBV6-6 with TRBJ2-3; no firm D call. The CDR3 is made up of 11 amino acids. CDR1 and CDR2 (germline): MNHNY, SVGAGI (reference sequence). Trimming shortened V by 5 bases and J by 2 bases, and 2 bases separated the two germline ends.

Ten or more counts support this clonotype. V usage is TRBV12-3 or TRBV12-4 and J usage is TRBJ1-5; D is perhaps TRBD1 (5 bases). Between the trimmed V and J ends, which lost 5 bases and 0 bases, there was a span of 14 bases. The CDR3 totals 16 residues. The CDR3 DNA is TGTGCCAGCAGTGGAGCGGGACGGTATAGCAATCAGCCCCAGCATTTT. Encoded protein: CASSGAGRYSNQPQHF.

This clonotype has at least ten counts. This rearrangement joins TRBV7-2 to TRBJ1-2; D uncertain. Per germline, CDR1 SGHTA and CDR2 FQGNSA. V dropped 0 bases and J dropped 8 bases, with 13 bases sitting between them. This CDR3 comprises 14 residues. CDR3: CASSLAYPAWGYTF. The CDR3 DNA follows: TGTGCCAGCAGCTTAGCATACCCCGCCTGGGGCTACACCTTC. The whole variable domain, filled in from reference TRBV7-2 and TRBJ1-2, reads GAGVSQSPSNKVTEKGKDVELRCDPISGHTALYWYRQSLGQGLEFLIYFQGNSAPDKSGLPSDRFSAERTGGSVSTLTIQRTQQEDSAVYLCASSLAYPAWGYTFGSGTRLTVV.

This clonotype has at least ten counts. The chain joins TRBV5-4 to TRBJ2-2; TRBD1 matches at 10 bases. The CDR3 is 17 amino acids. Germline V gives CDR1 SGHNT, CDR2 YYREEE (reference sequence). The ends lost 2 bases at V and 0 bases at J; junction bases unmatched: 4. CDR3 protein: CASSFLTGGSNTGELFF. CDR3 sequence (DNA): TGTGCCAGCAGCTTTCTGACAGGGGGCTCGAACACCGGGGAGCTGTTTTTT.

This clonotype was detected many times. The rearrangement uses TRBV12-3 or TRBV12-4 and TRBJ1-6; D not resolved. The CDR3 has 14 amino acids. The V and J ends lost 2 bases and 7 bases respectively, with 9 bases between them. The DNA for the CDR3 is TGTGCCAGCAGTTTACGGCAGACAAATTCACCCCTCCACTTT. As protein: CASSLRQTNSPLHF.

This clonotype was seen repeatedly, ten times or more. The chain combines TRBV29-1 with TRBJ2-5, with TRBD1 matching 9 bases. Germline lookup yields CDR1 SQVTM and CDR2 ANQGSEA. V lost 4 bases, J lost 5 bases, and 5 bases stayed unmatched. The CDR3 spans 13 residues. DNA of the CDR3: TGCAGCGTTGCGGGGACAGGGCCGGAGACCCAGTACTTC. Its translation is CSVAGTGPETQYF.

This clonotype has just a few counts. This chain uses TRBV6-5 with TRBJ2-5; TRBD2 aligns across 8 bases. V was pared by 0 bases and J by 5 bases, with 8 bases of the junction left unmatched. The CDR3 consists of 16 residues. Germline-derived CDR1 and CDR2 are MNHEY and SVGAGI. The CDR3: CASSYSRGGPRETQYF. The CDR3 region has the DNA TGTGCCAGCAGTTACTCGCGCGGGGGGCCTAGGGAGACCCAGTACTTC.

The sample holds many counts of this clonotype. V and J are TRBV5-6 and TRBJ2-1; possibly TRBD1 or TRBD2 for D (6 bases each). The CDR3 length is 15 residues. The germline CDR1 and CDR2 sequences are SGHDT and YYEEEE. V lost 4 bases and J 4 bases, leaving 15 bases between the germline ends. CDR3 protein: CASSAGLGGYNEQFF. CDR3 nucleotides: TGTGCCAGCAGCGCGGGGCTAGGGGGTTACAATGAGCAGTTCTTC.

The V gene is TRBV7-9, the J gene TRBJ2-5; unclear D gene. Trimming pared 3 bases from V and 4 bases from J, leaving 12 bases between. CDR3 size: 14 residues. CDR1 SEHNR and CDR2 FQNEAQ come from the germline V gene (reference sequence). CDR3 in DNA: TGTGCCAGCAGCTTCCGGGTCAATGGAGAGACCCAGTACTTC. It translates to CASSFRVNGETQYF. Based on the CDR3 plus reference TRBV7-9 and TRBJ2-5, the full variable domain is DTGVSQNPRHKITKRGQNVTFRCDPISEHNRLYWYRQTLGQGPEFLTYFQNEAQLEKSRLLSDRFSAERPKGSFSTLEIQRTEQGDSAMYLCASSFRVNGETQYFGPGTRLLVL.